This T cell receptor (beta chain) was profiled in a study of T cell repertoires in cytomegalovirus infection. From germline, CDR1 is SGHAT and CDR2 FQNNGV. The CDR3 sequence is 14 residues long. Trimming removed 5 bases from V and 4 bases from J; junction bases left unmatched: 3. TCRdb re-called the reads through MiXCR, storing one row per CDR3 protein. The sample contains about 120,000 distinct CDR3 sequences, around 10% of which appear only once. This clonotype has a count of ten or more. Its antigen is unknown. Sequenced input: PBMCs, sequenced either directly or after in vitro stimulation (not recorded which). The chain links TRBV11-2 to TRBJ2-5; 11 nucleotides match TRBD2. The clonotype was recovered from a human donor in good health (CMV status not recorded). Some clones in this sample may be carry-over from other donors' samples. The CDR3 protein is CASSVGTSGETQYF. The CDR3 nucleotides read TGTGCCAGCAGCGTCGGGACTAGCGGAGAGACCCAGTACTTC.